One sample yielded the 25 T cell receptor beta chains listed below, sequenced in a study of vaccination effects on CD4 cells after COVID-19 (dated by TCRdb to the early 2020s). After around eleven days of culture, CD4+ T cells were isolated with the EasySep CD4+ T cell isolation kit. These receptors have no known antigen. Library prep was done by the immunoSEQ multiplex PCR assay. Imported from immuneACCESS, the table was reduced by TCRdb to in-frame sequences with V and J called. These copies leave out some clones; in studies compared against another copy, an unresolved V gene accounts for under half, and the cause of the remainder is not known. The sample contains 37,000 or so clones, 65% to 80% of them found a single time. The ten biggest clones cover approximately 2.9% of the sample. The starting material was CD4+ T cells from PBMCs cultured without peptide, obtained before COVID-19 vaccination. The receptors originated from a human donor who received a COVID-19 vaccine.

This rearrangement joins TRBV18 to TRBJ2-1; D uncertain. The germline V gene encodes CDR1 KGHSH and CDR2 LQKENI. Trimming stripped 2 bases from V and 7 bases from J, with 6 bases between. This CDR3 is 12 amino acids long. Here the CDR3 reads CASSPSTNEQFF. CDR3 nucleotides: TGTGCCAGCTCACCATCGACTAATGAGCAGTTCTTC. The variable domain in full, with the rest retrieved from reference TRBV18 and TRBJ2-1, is NAGVMQNPRHLVRRRGQEARLRCSPMKGHSHVYWYRQLPEEGLKFMVYLQKENIIDESGMPKERFSAEFPKEGPSILRIQQVVRGDSAAYFCASSPSTNEQFFGPGTRLTVL.

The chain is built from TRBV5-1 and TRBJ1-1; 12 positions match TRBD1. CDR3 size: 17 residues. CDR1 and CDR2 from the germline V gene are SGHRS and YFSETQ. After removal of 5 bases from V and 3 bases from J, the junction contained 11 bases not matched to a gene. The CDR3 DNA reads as TGCGCCAGCAGTTCCGGGACAGGGGGCGCTGGGTACACTGAAGCTTTCTTT. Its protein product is CASSSGTGGAGYTEAFF.

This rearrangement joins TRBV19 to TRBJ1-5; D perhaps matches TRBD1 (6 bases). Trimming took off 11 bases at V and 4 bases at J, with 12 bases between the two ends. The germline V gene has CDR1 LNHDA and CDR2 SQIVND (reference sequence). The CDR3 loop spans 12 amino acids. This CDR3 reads CAAGQPNQPQHF. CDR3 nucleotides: TGTGCCGCAGGACAGCCAAATCAGCCCCAGCATTTT.

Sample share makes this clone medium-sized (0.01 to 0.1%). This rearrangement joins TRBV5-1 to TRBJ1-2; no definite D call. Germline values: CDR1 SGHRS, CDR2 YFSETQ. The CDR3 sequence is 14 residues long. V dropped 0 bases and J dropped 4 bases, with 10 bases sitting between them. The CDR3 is CASSLEGPAYGYTF. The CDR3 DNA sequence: TGCGCCAGCAGCTTGGAAGGTCCAGCCTATGGCTACACCTTC.

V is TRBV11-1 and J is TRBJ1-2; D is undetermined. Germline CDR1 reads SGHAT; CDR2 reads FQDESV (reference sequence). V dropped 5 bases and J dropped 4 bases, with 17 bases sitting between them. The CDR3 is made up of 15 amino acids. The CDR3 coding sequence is TGTGCCAGCAGCCCTACACCGGACGGAAGCTATGGCTACACCTTC. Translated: CASSPTPDGSYGYTF. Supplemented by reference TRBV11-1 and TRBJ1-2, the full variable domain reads EAEVAQSPRYKITEKSQAVAFWCDPISGHATLYWYRQILGQGPELLVQFQDESVVDDSQLPKDRFSAERLKGVDSTLKIQPAELGDSAMYLCASSPTPDGSYGYTFGSGTRLTVV.

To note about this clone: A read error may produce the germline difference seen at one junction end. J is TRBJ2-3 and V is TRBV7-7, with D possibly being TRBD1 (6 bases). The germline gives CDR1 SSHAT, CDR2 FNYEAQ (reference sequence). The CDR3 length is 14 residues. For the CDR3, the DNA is TGTGCTAGCAGCGCGGACAGAAGCACAGATACGCAGTATTTT. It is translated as CASSADRSTDTQYF.

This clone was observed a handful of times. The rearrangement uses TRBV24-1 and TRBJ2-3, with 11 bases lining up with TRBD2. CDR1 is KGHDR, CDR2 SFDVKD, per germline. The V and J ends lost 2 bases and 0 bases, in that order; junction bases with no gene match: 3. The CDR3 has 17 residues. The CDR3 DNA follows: TGTGCCACCAGTGATTGGTGGACTAGCGGGAGCACAGATACGCAGTATTTT. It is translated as CATSDWWTSGSTDTQYF.

This CDR3 is CASSYPDRGLYNSPLHF. CDR3 coding DNA: TGTGCCAGCAGTTACCCGGACAGGGGGTTGTATAATTCACCCCTCCACTTT. The chain uses TRBV6-2 or TRBV6-3 and TRBJ1-6, with 10 bases aligning to TRBD1. CDR1 and CDR2 (germline): MNHEY, SVGEGT. This CDR3 comprises 17 residues. V dropped 2 bases and J dropped 4; count of bases not matched to a gene: 5.

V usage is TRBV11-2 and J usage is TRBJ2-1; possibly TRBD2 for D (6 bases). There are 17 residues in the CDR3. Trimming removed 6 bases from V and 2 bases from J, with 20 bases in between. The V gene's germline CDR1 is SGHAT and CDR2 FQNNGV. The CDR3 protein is CASSRGRRGSPYNEQFF. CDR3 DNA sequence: TGTGCCAGCAGTCGGGGGAGGCGGGGAAGTCCCTACAATGAGCAGTTCTTC.

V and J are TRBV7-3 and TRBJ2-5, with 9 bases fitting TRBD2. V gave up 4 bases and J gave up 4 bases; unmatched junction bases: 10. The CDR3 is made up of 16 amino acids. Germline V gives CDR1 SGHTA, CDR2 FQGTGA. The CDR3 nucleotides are TGTGCCAGCAGCTGGCGGGGGGGCGTTGCCTCAGAGACCCAGTACTTC. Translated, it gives CASSWRGGVASETQYF.

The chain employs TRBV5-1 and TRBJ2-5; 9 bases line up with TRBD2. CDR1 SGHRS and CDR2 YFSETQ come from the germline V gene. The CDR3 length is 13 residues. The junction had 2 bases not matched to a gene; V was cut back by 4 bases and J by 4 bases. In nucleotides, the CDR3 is TGCGCCAGCAGCGGGGGACTAGCAGAGACCCAGTACTTC. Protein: CASSGGLAETQYF.

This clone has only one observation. CDR3 bases: TGTGCCAGCAGCTTTAACAGAAATAACTATGGCTACACCTTC. It yields the protein CASSFNRNNYGYTF. This chain connects TRBV7-8 to TRBJ1-2; D unresolved. There are 14 residues in the CDR3. The V gene lost 3 bases and the J gene lost 1 base, with 9 bases spanning the gap. Germline CDR1 SGHVS, CDR2 FQNEAQ.

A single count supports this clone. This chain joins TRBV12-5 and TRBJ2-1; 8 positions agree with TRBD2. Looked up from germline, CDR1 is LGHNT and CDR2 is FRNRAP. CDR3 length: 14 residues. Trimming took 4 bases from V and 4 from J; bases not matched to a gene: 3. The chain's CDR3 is CASGWASGYNEQFF. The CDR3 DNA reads TGTGCTAGTGGTTGGGCTAGCGGGTACAATGAGCAGTTCTTC.

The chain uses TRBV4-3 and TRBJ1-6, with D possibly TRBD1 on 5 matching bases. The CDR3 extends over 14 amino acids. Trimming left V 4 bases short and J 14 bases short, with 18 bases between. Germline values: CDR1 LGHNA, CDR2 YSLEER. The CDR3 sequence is CASSRLGGLVALHF. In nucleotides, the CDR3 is TGCGCCAGCAGCCGGCTGGGGGGTTTGGTAGCCCTCCACTTT.

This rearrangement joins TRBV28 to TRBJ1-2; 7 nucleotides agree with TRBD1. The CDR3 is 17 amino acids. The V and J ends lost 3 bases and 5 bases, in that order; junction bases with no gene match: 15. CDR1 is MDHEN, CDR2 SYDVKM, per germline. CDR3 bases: TGTGCCAGCAGTTTCATGGACAGGCCGGAGTACCTTTATGGCTACACCTTC. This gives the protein CASSFMDRPEYLYGYTF.

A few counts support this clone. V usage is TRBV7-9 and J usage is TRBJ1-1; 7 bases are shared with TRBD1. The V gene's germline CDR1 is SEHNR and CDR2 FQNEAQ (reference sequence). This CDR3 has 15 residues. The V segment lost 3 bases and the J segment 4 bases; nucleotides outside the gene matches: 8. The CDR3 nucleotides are TGTGCCAGCAGCTTCGTAGGGGGCCAGGGCACTGAAGCTTTCTTT. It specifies CASSFVGGQGTEAFF.

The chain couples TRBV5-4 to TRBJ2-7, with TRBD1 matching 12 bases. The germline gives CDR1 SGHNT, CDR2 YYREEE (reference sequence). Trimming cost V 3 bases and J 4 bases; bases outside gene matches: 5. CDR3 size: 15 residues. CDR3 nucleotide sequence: TGTGCCAGCAGCTGGGGACAGGGGGCGGGATACGAGCAGTACTTC. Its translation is CASSWGQGAGYEQYF.

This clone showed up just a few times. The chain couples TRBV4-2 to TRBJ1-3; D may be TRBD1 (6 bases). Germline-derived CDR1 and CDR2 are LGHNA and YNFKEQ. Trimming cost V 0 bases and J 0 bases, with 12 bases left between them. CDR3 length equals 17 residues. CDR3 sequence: CASSQDDRRASGNTIYF. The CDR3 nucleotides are TGTGCCAGCAGCCAAGATGACAGGCGTGCCTCTGGAAACACCATATATTTT.

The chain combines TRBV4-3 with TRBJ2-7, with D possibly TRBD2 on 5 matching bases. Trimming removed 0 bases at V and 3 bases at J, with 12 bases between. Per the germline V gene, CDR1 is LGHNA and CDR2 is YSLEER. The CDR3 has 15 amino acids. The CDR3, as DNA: TGCGCCAGCAGCCAAGACGTCGCTAGCATCTACGAGCAGTACTTC. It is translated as CASSQDVASIYEQYF.

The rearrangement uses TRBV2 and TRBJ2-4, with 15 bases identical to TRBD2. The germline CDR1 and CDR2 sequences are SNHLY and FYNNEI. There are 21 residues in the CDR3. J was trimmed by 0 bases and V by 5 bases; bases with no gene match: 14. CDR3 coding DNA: TGTGCCAGCAGTAACAGAGGGACTAGCGGGGGGCCTTTCCTAGCCAAAAACATTCAGTACTTC. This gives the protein CASSNRGTSGGPFLAKNIQYF.

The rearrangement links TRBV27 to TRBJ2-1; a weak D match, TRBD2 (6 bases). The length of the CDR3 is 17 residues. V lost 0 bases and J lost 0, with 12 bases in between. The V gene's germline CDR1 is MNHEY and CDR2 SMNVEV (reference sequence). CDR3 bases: TGTGCCAGCAGTTTATCGATAGACGGGAGCTCCTACAATGAGCAGTTCTTC. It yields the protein CASSLSIDGSSYNEQFF.

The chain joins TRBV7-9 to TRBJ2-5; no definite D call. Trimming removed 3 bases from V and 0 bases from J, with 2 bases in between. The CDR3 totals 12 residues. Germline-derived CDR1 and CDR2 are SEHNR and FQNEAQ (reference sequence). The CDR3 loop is CASSLNQETQYF. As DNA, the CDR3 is TGTGCCAGCAGCTTGAACCAAGAGACCCAGTACTTC.

CDR3 sequence (DNA): TGTGCCAGCAGCTCACGATCCGACAGGGTTGCAGATACGCAGTATTTT. It is translated as CASSSRSDRVADTQYF. J is TRBJ2-3 and V is TRBV11-2; 7 positions match TRBD1. This CDR3 contains 16 residues. J lost 4 bases, V lost 4 bases, and 11 bases had no gene match. Germline-derived CDR1 and CDR2 are SGHAT and FQNNGV.

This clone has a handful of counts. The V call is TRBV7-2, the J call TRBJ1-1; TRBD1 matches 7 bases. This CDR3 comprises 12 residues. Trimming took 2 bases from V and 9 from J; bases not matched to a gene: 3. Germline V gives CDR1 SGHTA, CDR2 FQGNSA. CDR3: CASSLLQGKAFF. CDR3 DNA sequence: TGTGCCAGCAGCTTACTACAGGGGAAAGCTTTCTTT.

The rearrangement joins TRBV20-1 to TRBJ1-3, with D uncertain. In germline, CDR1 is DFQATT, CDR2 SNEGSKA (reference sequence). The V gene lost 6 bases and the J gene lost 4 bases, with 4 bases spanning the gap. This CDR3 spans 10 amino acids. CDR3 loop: CSARGNTIYF. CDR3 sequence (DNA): TGCAGTGCCCGAGGAAACACCATATATTTT.